Each of the 20 T cell receptor beta chains below was sequenced from the same sample in a study of shared clonotypes between healthy human individuals. TCRdb keeps only in-frame clones here, not all; method: immunoSEQ multiplex PCR. The repertoire holds roughly 1,000,000 clones, with approximately 78% as singletons. Sequenced: memory CD4+ T cells from PBMCs. As to subset: CD45RA-negative fraction. The receptor set was obtained from a man between 18 and 29 years old in good health. Some clones in this sample may be carry-over from other donors' samples.

This clone was detected once. V and J are TRBV5-1 and TRBJ2-3; 9 positions match TRBD2. J was trimmed by 2 bases and V by 4 bases; bases with no gene match: 8. The CDR3 consists of 16 residues. Germline values: CDR1 SGHRS, CDR2 YFSETQ. CDR3 protein: CASSPGTSLLTDTQYF. The CDR3 nucleotides are TGCGCCAGCAGCCCGGGGACTAGCCTTCTCACAGATACGCAGTATTTT.

This clone was found many times. The V call is TRBV20-1, the J call TRBJ1-1; no definite D call. The germline V gene encodes CDR1 DFQATT and CDR2 SNEGSKA (reference sequence). Trimming removed 2 bases at V and 5 bases at J, with 6 bases between. This CDR3 has 11 residues. CDR3 nucleotides: TGCAGTGCTAGAAAGTCAACTGAAGCTTTCTTT. It specifies CSARKSTEAFF.

This clone was seen a single time. The genes are TRBV5-1 and TRBJ1-1, with TRBD1 matching over 9 bases. This CDR3 spans 16 amino acids. Germline values: CDR1 SGHRS, CDR2 YFSETQ. The V segment lost 5 bases and the J segment 4 bases; nucleotides outside the gene matches: 12. Here the CDR3 reads CASRGGSGQGTTEAFF. The CDR3 DNA is TGCGCCAGCAGGGGGGGCTCCGGACAGGGGACCACTGAAGCTTTCTTT.

The chain couples TRBV23-1 to TRBJ1-1, with TRBD1 matching 8 bases. TRBV23-1 is an open reading frame, and its role is uncertain. The CDR3 contains 14 residues. The J segment lost 0 bases and the V segment lost 7 bases, leaving 4 bases of the junction unmatched. The chain's CDR3 is CASTPDRVNTEAFF. The CDR3 bases are TGCGCCAGCACCCCGGACAGGGTGAACACTGAAGCTTTCTTT.

This chain links TRBV18 with TRBJ1-4, with 7 bases matching TRBD1. Trimming took 3 bases from V and 6 from J; bases not matched to a gene: 7. From germline, CDR1 is KGHSH and CDR2 LQKENI. The CDR3 sequence is 15 residues long. CDR3 nucleotides: TGTGCCAGCTCACCCTCCCCAGGGGGGGATGAAAAACTGTTTTTT. It is translated as CASSPSPGGDEKLFF.

V usage is TRBV7-2 and J usage is TRBJ2-7; 7 nucleotides align to TRBD1. The germline gives CDR1 SGHTA, CDR2 FQGNSA. This CDR3 has 12 residues. V was clipped by 2 bases and J by 7 bases; unmatched bases: 2. In DNA, the CDR3 is TGTGCCAGCAGCTTAATCAGGGGGGAGCAGTACTTC. Its protein product is CASSLIRGEQYF.

The chain has TRBV27 and TRBJ1-5; D gene uncertain. V gave up 5 bases and J gave up 1 base, with 9 bases separating them. Germline CDR1 MNHEY, CDR2 SMNVEV (reference sequence). The CDR3 covers 14 residues. CDR3 region: CASSPRLSNQPQHF. The CDR3, as DNA: TGTGCCAGCAGTCCGCGTCTGAGCAATCAGCCCCAGCATTTT.

V and J are TRBV5-1 and TRBJ2-7, with D uncertain. The CDR3 is 14 amino acids. The germline gives CDR1 SGHRS, CDR2 YFSETQ. The V gene lost 4 bases and the J gene lost 1 base, with 12 bases spanning the gap. The CDR3 DNA sequence: TGCGCCAGCAGCCGCCTCTCCAATTCCTACGAGCAGTACTTC. Its translation: CASSRLSNSYEQYF.

J is TRBJ2-2 and V is TRBV2; TRBD2 matches at 7 bases. Looked up from germline, CDR1 is SNHLY and CDR2 is FYNNEI. J gave up 0 bases and V 4 bases, and 2 bases lay outside the gene matches. The CDR3 is 15 amino acids. CDR3 nucleotide sequence: TGTGCCAGCAGTGTCGGACTAGCGAACACCGGGGAGCTGTTTTTT. Its translation: CASSVGLANTGELFF.

The chain carries TRBV4-3 and TRBJ2-7, with D perhaps TRBD1 (6 bases). The V gene lost 3 bases and the J gene lost 7 bases, with 13 bases spanning the gap. The CDR3 totals 13 residues. The germline V gene has CDR1 LGHNA and CDR2 YSLEER. The CDR3 region is CASSQALGTEQYF. CDR3 in DNA: TGCGCCAGCAGCCAGGCCCTAGGGACAGAGCAGTACTTC.

The chain uses TRBV28 and TRBJ2-3, with 7 bases matching TRBD2. Trimming removed 3 bases from V and 6 bases from J; junction bases left unmatched: 9. This CDR3 comprises 15 residues. Germline lookup yields CDR1 MDHEN and CDR2 SYDVKM. The CDR3 loop is CASSFSGGYADTQYF. The CDR3 nucleotides read TGTGCCAGCAGTTTCTCGGGGGGATACGCGGATACGCAGTATTTT.

This clone was seen a handful of times. The genes are TRBV14 and TRBJ2-1, with D possibly matching TRBD2 (6 bases). The CDR3 loop spans 13 amino acids. CDR1 SGHDN and CDR2 FVKESK come from the germline V gene. V lost 4 bases, J lost 12 bases, and 16 bases lay in between. CDR3 coding DNA: TGTGCCAGCAGCCCAACGCGGGGTGTGCCGCAGTTCTTC. Protein: CASSPTRGVPQFF.

V gene TRBV28 combines with J gene TRBJ2-5, with no clear D. V gave up 1 base and J gave up 0 bases, with 9 bases separating them. The CDR3 is made up of 15 amino acids. CDR1 and CDR2 from the germline V gene are MDHEN and SYDVKM. CDR3 DNA: TGTGCCAGCAGTTTATCGGGCCAGAACCAAGAGACCCAGTACTTC. It codes for CASSLSGQNQETQYF.

The chain employs TRBV28 and TRBJ1-1; D is possibly TRBD1 (6 bases). Germline CDR1 reads MDHEN; CDR2 reads SYDVKM. Trimming removed 5 bases from V and 3 bases from J, with 10 bases in between. The CDR3 extends over 13 amino acids. This CDR3 is CASSRTADTEAFF. For the CDR3, the DNA is TGTGCCAGCAGTCGGACAGCCGACACTGAAGCTTTCTTT.

V gene TRBV11-3 combines with J gene TRBJ1-2; TRBD1 agrees at 7 bases. Trimming cost V 4 bases and J 7 bases; bases outside gene matches: 15. The length of the CDR3 is 16 residues. CDR1 is SGHNT, CDR2 YENEEA, per germline. The CDR3 nucleotides read TGTGCCAGCAGCTCGACTTCAGGGGGGCGGAGTGGTGGCTACACCTTC. It yields the protein CASSSTSGGRSGGYTF.

The chain links TRBV11-2 to TRBJ2-1; possibly TRBD2 for D (5 bases). Germline CDR1 and CDR2: SGHAT and FQNNGV. The CDR3 contains 12 residues. Deletions cut 4 bases from V and 9 bases from J, with 10 bases between. In DNA, the CDR3 is TGTGCCAGCAGCTCCAGCGGAGCTGAGCAGTTCTTC. Its protein is CASSSSGAEQFF.

This clone was counted a single time. This chain connects TRBV19 to TRBJ1-1; D remains unclear. Trimming took off 5 bases at V and 6 bases at J, with 10 bases between the two ends. The CDR3 has 12 residues. CDR1 LNHDA and CDR2 SQIVND come from the germline V gene (reference sequence). CDR3 coding DNA: TGTGCCAGTAGTCTCACACGAGCTGAAGCTTTCTTT. Protein product: CASSLTRAEAFF.

This clone was counted between two and nine times. The V call is TRBV28, the J call TRBJ2-1; D gene uncertain. V lost 6 bases, J lost 3 bases, and 9 bases lay in between. The germline V gene encodes CDR1 MDHEN and CDR2 SYDVKM. The length of the CDR3 is 13 residues. The DNA for the CDR3 is TGTGCCAGCAGCTCCTTCGGCTACAATGAGCAGTTCTTC. Protein: CASSSFGYNEQFF.

This clone was observed a single time. The chain recombines TRBV5-1 with TRBJ2-5; possible D gene TRBD2, 5 bases. Germline values: CDR1 SGHRS, CDR2 YFSETQ. The V end was cut by 2 bases, the J end by 4 bases, with 15 bases between. This CDR3 region has 15 residues. Here the CDR3 reads CASSLMTTRGETQYF. CDR3 in DNA: TGCGCCAGCAGCTTAATGACTACCCGGGGAGAGACCCAGTACTTC.

V gene TRBV9 combines with J gene TRBJ1-4; D gene ambiguous. V lost 1 base, J lost 3 bases, and 7 bases lay in between. Germline values: CDR1 SGDLS, CDR2 YYNGEE. CDR3 length equals 14 residues. DNA for the CDR3: TGTGCCAGCAGCGTACCAGGTCCTAATGAAAAACTGTTTTTT. Translating gives CASSVPGPNEKLFF.